These T cell receptor beta chains were read from a single sample in a study of T cells in Graves' hyperthyroidism and ophthalmopathy. TCRdb fed the multiplex PCR reads into MiXCR, producing one record per CDR3 protein. The sample has a few hundred thousand distinct CDR3 sequences, approximately 44% seen once. Material: peripheral blood or thyroid tissue (not recorded which). These receptors were taken from a young woman with Graves' hyperthyroidism. Both conserved end residues are part of each CDR3. A D gene is named only where the DNA matches it firmly. Size is stated for part of the rows, as once, few or many counts, or as a class when the clone is expanded.

>-|few|TRBV18|TRBJ1-1|15
TGTGCCAGCTCACCCTCAAGTCCCCCGAACACTGAAGCTTTCTTT
CASSPSSPPNTEAFF
>-|many|TRBV6-5|TRBJ2-6|13
TGTGCCAGCTCAGTAACTGGGGCCAACGTCCTGACTTTC
CASSVTGANVLTF
>-|-|TRBV29-1|TRBJ1-2|12
TGCAGCGTTGAAGATCGGGCTACTGGAAACACCTTC
CSVEDRATGNTF
>-|many|TRBV29-1|TRBJ2-7|12
TGCAGCGTTGAGAAGCAGCCCTACGAGCAGTACTTC
CSVEKQPYEQYF
>-|many|TRBV6-2/TRBV6-3|TRBJ1-1|13
TGTGCCAGCACAACAGCTCGAAACACTGAAGCTTTCTTT
CASTTARNTEAFF
>TRBD1|-|TRBV10-3|TRBJ2-5|14
TGTGCCACCGGGGACAGGAACATCCAAGAGACCCAGTACTTC
CATGDRNIQETQYF
>TRBD2|-|TRBV10-3|TRBJ2-7|16
TGTGCCATCAGTGACCCGGGACTAGCGGGAGTTAATGAGCAGTACTTC
CAISDPGLAGVNEQYF
>-|few|TRBV11-3|TRBJ1-3|14
TGTGCCAGCAGTACAGGATCCCTCGGAAACACCATATATTTT
CASSTGSLGNTIYF
>-|-|TRBV14|TRBJ2-1|15
TGTGCCAGCAGCCGAGGAGCGTTCCGGCGGGATGAGCAGTTCTTC
CASSRGAFRRDEQFF
>TRBD1|many|TRBV29-1|TRBJ1-1|13
TGCAGCGTCGACAGGGCGAGGGGCACTGAAGCTTTCTTT
CSVDRARGTEAFF
>-|few|TRBV9|TRBJ2-2|16
TGTGCCAGCAGCGTAGCTCAGACGAAAAACACCGGGGAGCTGTTTTTT
CASSVAQTKNTGELFF
>-|many|TRBV20-1|TRBJ2-5|12
TGCAGTGCTACACAGGGAAAAGAGACCCAGTACTTC
CSATQGKETQYF
>-|once|TRBV11-3|TRBJ2-3|14
TGTGCCAGCAGCTTAGACTACTACACAGATACGCAGTATTTT
CASSLDYYTDTQYF
>TRBD2|-|TRBV10-3|TRBJ2-2|16
TGTGCCATCAGTGTTTTCTCTAGCGGGGCGACCGGGGAGCTGTTTTTT
CAISVFSSGATGELFF
>-|many|TRBV2|TRBJ2-3|13
TGTGCCAGCAGTATTCGCAGGGTTGATACGCAGTATTTT
CASSIRRVDTQYF
>TRBD1|-|TRBV7-6|TRBJ1-2|14
TGTGCCAGCGGAGGAACAGGGGGGGACTATGGCTACACCTTC
CASGGTGGDYGYTF
>TRBD1|many|TRBV4-1|TRBJ2-7|15
TGCGCCAGCAGCCAAGGGTACAGGGGGCTCTACGAGCAGTACTTC
CASSQGYRGLYEQYF
>-|few|TRBV2|TRBJ2-1|13
TGTGCCAGCAGGCCCGACTACAACAATGAGCAGTTCTTC
CASRPDYNNEQFF
>-|-|TRBV4-3|TRBJ2-5|14
TGCGCCAGCAGCCAAGATGTGGGGTGGGAGACCCAGTACTTC
CASSQDVGWETQYF
>TRBD1|once|TRBV7-9|TRBJ1-6|16
TGTGCCAGCAGCTTGGGGACAGCAGTCTATAATTCACCCCTCCACTTT
CASSLGTAVYNSPLHF
>-|many|TRBV2|TRBJ2-7|13
TGTGCCAGCAGTGAAATGCGATCCTACGAGCAGTACTTC
CASSEMRSYEQYF
>-|-|TRBV6-5|TRBJ1-1|13
TGTGCCAGCAGTTCCAAGTGGGACACTGAAGCTTTCTTT
CASSSKWDTEAFF
>-|-|TRBV10-3|TRBJ2-1|12
TGTGCCATCGGGGTCATGGTGGATGAGCAGTTCTTC
CAIGVMVDEQFF
>-|-|TRBV20-1|TRBJ1-6|14
TGCAGTGCCCCGGAAGGGATCAGGAGTTCACCCCTCCACTTT
CSAPEGIRSSPLHF
>-|few|TRBV7-9|TRBJ1-5|16
TGTGCCAGCTCACCACGAACCCCGCTTAGCAATCAGCCCCAGCATTTT
CASSPRTPLSNQPQHF
>-|few|TRBV29-1|TRBJ2-6|11
TGCAGCGGGGGTGGGGCCAACGTCCTGACTTTC
CSGGGANVLTF
>TRBD1|-|TRBV6-5|TRBJ2-7|16
TGTGCCAGCAGTTCCCCCGGGACAGGGACCAGCTACGAGCAGTACTTC
CASSSPGTGTSYEQYF
>-|-|TRBV7-9|TRBJ2-2|14
TGTGCCAGCAGCGAAGACAGGAACACCGGGGAGCTGTTTTTT
CASSEDRNTGELFF
>TRBD2|-|TRBV10-3|TRBJ2-7|15
TGTGCCATCAGTAGGACTAGCGGGGTCTCCTACGAGCAGTACTTC
CAISRTSGVSYEQYF
>-|-|TRBV4-1|TRBJ1-4|16
TGCGCCAGCAGCCAAGATTTTGGGGATCCCTATGAAAAACTGTTTTTT
CASSQDFGDPYEKLFF
>TRBD1|-|TRBV12-3/TRBV12-4|TRBJ2-7|15
TGCGCCAGCAGCCAAGGGGACAGGGTCGACTACGAGCAGTACTTC
CASSQGDRVDYEQYF
>-|-|TRBV6-5|TRBJ1-2|14
TGTGCCAGCAGTTCGATGGCGAGGGGCTATGGCTACACCTTC
CASSSMARGYGYTF